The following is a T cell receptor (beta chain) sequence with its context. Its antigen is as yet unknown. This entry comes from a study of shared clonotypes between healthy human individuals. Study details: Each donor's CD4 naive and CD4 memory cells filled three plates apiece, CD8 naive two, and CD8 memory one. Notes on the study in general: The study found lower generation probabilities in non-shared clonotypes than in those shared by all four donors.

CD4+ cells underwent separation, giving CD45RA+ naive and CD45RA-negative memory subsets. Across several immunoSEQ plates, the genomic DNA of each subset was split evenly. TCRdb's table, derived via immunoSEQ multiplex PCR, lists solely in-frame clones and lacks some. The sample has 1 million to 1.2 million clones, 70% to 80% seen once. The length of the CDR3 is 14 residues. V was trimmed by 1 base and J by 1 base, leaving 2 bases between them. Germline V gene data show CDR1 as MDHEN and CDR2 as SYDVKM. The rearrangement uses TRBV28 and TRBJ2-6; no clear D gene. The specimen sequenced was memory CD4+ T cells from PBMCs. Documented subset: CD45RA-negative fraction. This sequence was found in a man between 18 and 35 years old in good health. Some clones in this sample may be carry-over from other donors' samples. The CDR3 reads CASSLFSGANVLTF. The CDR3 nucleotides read TGTGCCAGCAGTTTATTTTCTGGGGCCAACGTCCTGACTTTC.